This T cell receptor (beta chain) originates from a study of blood T cell repertoires in COVID-19. For the study at large: In each case, the material was cDNA or gDNA derived from T cells, B-cell-depleted T cells, or PBMCs.

Profiling relied on immunoSEQ multiplex PCR, and the TCRdb table lists in-frame clones only, not all of them. Of approximately 270,000 clones listed, more than 75% are singletons. Trimming took off 1 base at V and 10 bases at J, with 12 bases between the two ends. Germline V lookup: CDR1 SGHDT, CDR2 YYEEEE. This CDR3 comprises 14 residues. Residents of about two dozen US areas, aged about 18 to 89 years, made up the participants. Recovered status in Cohort 3 required two negative PCRs, clearance, or symptom resolution. The chain is built from TRBV5-6 and TRBJ1-6, with TRBD1 as a possible D gene (5 bases). The source material was PBMCs or T cells enriched from blood (not recorded which). The TCR originated in a man between 40 and 49 years old who had recovered from COVID-19. CDR3 amino acids: CASSLRQGGSPLHF. The CDR3 region has the DNA TGTGCCAGCAGCTTGAGGCAGGGTGGGTCACCCCTCCACTTT.